This T cell receptor (beta chain) was identified in a study of T cell repertoires in cytomegalovirus infection. Findings and caveats of the study: Carriers of CMV plus the relevant HLA were identified by cumulative public TCR beta family frequency.

This CDR3 contains 15 residues. With V trimmed by 0 bases and J by 3 bases, 1 base remained unmatched. Germline CDR1 is SGHRS and CDR2 is YFSETQ. TCRdb fed the reads into MiXCR, producing one record per CDR3 protein. The sample has around 530,000 distinct CDR3 sequences; around a quarter are singletons. This clonotype came up a few times. Its target is not known. The chain joins TRBV5-1 to TRBJ1-4; 8 bases agree with TRBD1. The sample comprised PBMCs. The receptor was derived from a human donor in good health (CMV status not recorded). Some clones in this sample may be carry-over from other donors' samples. The CDR3, as DNA: TGCGCCAGCAGCTTGGGGACAGGGCCTAATGAAAAACTGTTTTTT. Its protein is CASSLGTGPNEKLFF.